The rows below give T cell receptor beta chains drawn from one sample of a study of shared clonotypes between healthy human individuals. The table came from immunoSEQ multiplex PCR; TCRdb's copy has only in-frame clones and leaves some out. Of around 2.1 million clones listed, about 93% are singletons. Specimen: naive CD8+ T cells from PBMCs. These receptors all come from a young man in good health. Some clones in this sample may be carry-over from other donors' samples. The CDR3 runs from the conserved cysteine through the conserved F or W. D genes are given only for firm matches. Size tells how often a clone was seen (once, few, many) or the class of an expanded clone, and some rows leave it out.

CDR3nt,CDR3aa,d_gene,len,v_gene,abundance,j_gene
TGTGCCAGCAGCTTAGCTCCCCGGGAGACCCAGTACTTC,CASSLAPRETQYF,NA,13,TRBV11-1,NA,TRBJ2-5
TGTGCCAGCTCAGGCCGGGACAGTGAGATAAACACCATATATTTT,CASSGRDSEINTIYF,TRBD1,15,TRBV18,NA,TRBJ1-3
TGTGCCAGTAGTGACCGGGACGGAGGGACTGAAGCTTTCTTT,CASSDRDGGTEAFF,NA,14,TRBV19,NA,TRBJ1-1
TGTGCCAGCAGACCCGAAGGGGGACACAATGAGCAGTTCTTC,CASRPEGGHNEQFF,NA,14,TRBV27,NA,TRBJ2-1
TGTGCCAGCAGCCCTAAGGGGCAAAGTAATGAAAAACTGTTTTTT,CASSPKGQSNEKLFF,NA,15,TRBV7-9,NA,TRBJ1-4
TGCGCCAGCAGCCAGATAGGGGGCGCGGATGGCTACACCTTC,CASSQIGGADGYTF,TRBD1,14,TRBV4-1,NA,TRBJ1-2
TGCGCCAGCAGCCAGTCCAGGTACTATGGCTACACCTTC,CASSQSRYYGYTF,NA,13,TRBV4-3,NA,TRBJ1-2
TGTGCCAGCAGTTCGGGACAGGGAGACACTGAAGCTTTCTTT,CASSSGQGDTEAFF,TRBD1,14,TRBV6-5,NA,TRBJ1-1
TGTGCCAGCAGCGCTACGGACGGTATCTACGAGCAGTACTTC,CASSATDGIYEQYF,NA,14,TRBV7-9,few,TRBJ2-7
TGTGCCAGCAGTGGACACCCGGACGGAGGGGGCTATGGCTACACCTTC,CASSGHPDGGGYGYTF,NA,16,TRBV25-1,NA,TRBJ1-2
TGTGCCAGCAGCGACAGGGAGAAGCGGGAGGGCCGGGACACAGATACGCAGTATTTT,CASSDREKREGRDTDTQYF,TRBD2,19,TRBV7-9,NA,TRBJ2-3
TGTGCCACCAGCAATGGACGAGCTAGCGGGGCCACAGATACGCAGTATTTT,CATSNGRASGATDTQYF,TRBD2,17,TRBV15,once,TRBJ2-3
TGTGCCAGCAGCTCCGGAAGTTCCAGCTATGGCTACACCTTC,CASSSGSSSYGYTF,NA,14,TRBV5-6,NA,TRBJ1-2
TGCGCCAGCAGCCTAGGGACTATGGAGACCCAGTACTTC,CASSLGTMETQYF,TRBD2,13,TRBV5-1,NA,TRBJ2-5
TGCGCCAGCAGCTTGAACGTCAGGGTGACAGATACGCAGTATTTT,CASSLNVRVTDTQYF,NA,15,TRBV5-1,NA,TRBJ2-3
TGTGCCAGCAGCGGCAACTTGGACGACTCCTACGAGCAGTACTTC,CASSGNLDDSYEQYF,NA,15,TRBV9,NA,TRBJ2-7
TGTGCCAGCAGCCAAGAACTCCAATCCCTTAATACGCAGTATTTT,CASSQELQSLNTQYF,NA,15,TRBV14,NA,TRBJ2-3
TGCAGCGTTGAAGGGGGACCCCACCGAGAGACCCAGTACTTC,CSVEGGPHRETQYF,NA,14,TRBV29-1,once,TRBJ2-5
TGTGCCAGCAGTTACGACCCGACAGATACGCAGTATTTT,CASSYDPTDTQYF,NA,13,TRBV6-5,NA,TRBJ2-3
TGTGCCAGCAGCTCGGGGGGAGGGTGCTACGAGCAGTACTTC,CASSSGGGCYEQYF,TRBD2,14,TRBV11-3,NA,TRBJ2-7
TGTGCCAGCAGCTCGGACAGCTACACTGAAGCTTTCTTT,CASSSDSYTEAFF,NA,13,TRBV7-3,NA,TRBJ1-1
TGTGCCAGCAGTTTATTCGTGAACACTGAAGCTTTCTTT,CASSLFVNTEAFF,NA,13,TRBV28,NA,TRBJ1-1
TGTGCCAGCAGCCCCGGGCTAGCGGGGGGACCTAGGGTCTTC,CASSPGLAGGPRVF,TRBD2,14,TRBV7-3,NA,TRBJ2-1
TGTGCCAGCACTTATATAGAAGGTCAGCCCCAGCATTTT,CASTYIEGQPQHF,NA,13,TRBV6-6,NA,TRBJ1-5
TGTGCCAGTAGTATAGATTCCAGCTCCTACGAGCAGTACTTC,CASSIDSSSYEQYF,NA,14,TRBV19,once,TRBJ2-7
TGTGCCAGTAGCGTCGACAGGGGGCTTGGCACCGGGGAGCTGTTTTTT,CASSVDRGLGTGELFF,TRBD1,16,TRBV19,NA,TRBJ2-2
TGTGCCAGCAGTTTGGGCGGCTCATATGGCTACACCTTC,CASSLGGSYGYTF,NA,13,TRBV27,NA,TRBJ1-2
TGTGCCAGCAGCCACCCGCGCCCGGGACAGGCGATAAGCTACGAGCAGTACTTC,CASSHPRPGQAISYEQYF,TRBD1,18,TRBV7-9,once,TRBJ2-7
TGCAGCGTTGATGGAGCTTTCTTT,CSVDGAFF,NA,8,TRBV29-1,few,TRBJ1-1
TGTGCCAGCAGTTCCGGACTAGCGGGCCCCTACGAGCAGTACTTC,CASSSGLAGPYEQYF,TRBD2,15,TRBV13,NA,TRBJ2-7
TGCGCCAGCAGCTTGGGCACGGGACTGAATGAGCAGTTCTTC,CASSLGTGLNEQFF,NA,14,TRBV5-1,NA,TRBJ2-1
TGTGCCATCAGTGTGGGCCAGGGGGCGCGTTGGTCCGAGCAGTACTTC,CAISVGQGARWSEQYF,TRBD1,16,TRBV10-3,NA,TRBJ2-7
TGTGCCAGTAGTATCCGGGACTCCAATCAGCCCCAGCATTTT,CASSIRDSNQPQHF,NA,14,TRBV19,few,TRBJ1-5
TGCGCCAGCAGCAATGATCGGGCAGTTTGGTACTTC,CASSNDRAVWYF,NA,12,TRBV5-1,NA,TRBJ2-7
TGTGCCAGCAGCGTAGCTGCCCAAGATCTAGGGCCGGAGCAGTTCTTC,CASSVAAQDLGPEQFF,NA,16,TRBV9,NA,TRBJ2-1
TGTGCCAGCAGCGTAGTAGGGACACCCAACCCCTACGAGCAGTACTTC,CASSVVGTPNPYEQYF,NA,16,TRBV9,NA,TRBJ2-7
TGCGCCAGCAGCCAAGACTCAACAGGGAGGTACGAGCAGTACTTC,CASSQDSTGRYEQYF,NA,15,TRBV4-1,NA,TRBJ2-7
TGTGCCAGCAGCATGGTCCTAAGCTCCTACAATGAGCAGTTCTTC,CASSMVLSSYNEQFF,NA,15,TRBV6-1,few,TRBJ2-1
TGTGCCAGCAGCCCGGGGCTGGGACAGGGTGGAGAGACCCAGTACTTC,CASSPGLGQGGETQYF,TRBD1,16,TRBV7-9,NA,TRBJ2-5
TGTGCCAGCAGTCCCCAGGGCTTTGGGGCCAACGTCCTGACTTTC,CASSPQGFGANVLTF,NA,15,TRBV27,NA,TRBJ2-6
TGCGCCAGCAGCCAAAGGACTAGCGGGAGGCTCTACAATGAGCAGTTCTTC,CASSQRTSGRLYNEQFF,TRBD2,17,TRBV4-1,NA,TRBJ2-1
TGCAGCGCCCCCACTAGCGGGAGGGCCGAAGAGACCCAGTACTTC,CSAPTSGRAEETQYF,TRBD2,15,TRBV29-1,NA,TRBJ2-5
TGTGCCAGTAGTAACAAACTTCGGGACGGAAGACCTAACTATGGCTACACCTTC,CASSNKLRDGRPNYGYTF,NA,18,TRBV19,NA,TRBJ1-2
TGTGCCAGCAGCTTAGCCAGGGTGAGGGGCGAGCAGTACTTC,CASSLARVRGEQYF,NA,14,TRBV7-8,NA,TRBJ2-7
TGCGCCAGCAGCCTCGGGACAGCATACGAGCAGTACTTC,CASSLGTAYEQYF,TRBD1,13,TRBV4-3,NA,TRBJ2-7
TGTGCCAGCAGCCCACGAGGGAGCAGGCAAGAGACCCAGTACTTC,CASSPRGSRQETQYF,NA,15,TRBV7-9,NA,TRBJ2-5
TGTGCCAGCAACCTCGGGGACTCCTACGAGCAGTACTTC,CASNLGDSYEQYF,NA,13,TRBV6-6,NA,TRBJ2-7
TGTGCCAGCAGTCCACACGGGGGGGGGCCTGAAGCTTTCTTT,CASSPHGGGPEAFF,NA,14,TRBV27,NA,TRBJ1-1
TGTGCCAGTAGTCCCCGGGACAGGGGAGGTCAGCCCCAGCATTTT,CASSPRDRGGQPQHF,TRBD1,15,TRBV19,NA,TRBJ1-5
TGTGCCAGCAGTTTATCGGGCGGGGGAGGACAGCCCCAGCATTTT,CASSLSGGGGQPQHF,NA,15,TRBV27,NA,TRBJ1-5